The present entry profiles one TCR beta chain with its context. As yet, its antigen is unknown. The V and J ends lost 6 bases and 0 bases respectively, with 16 bases between them. Germline loops: CDR1 SGHRS, CDR2 YFSETQ. This CDR3 has 15 amino acids. The sample originates from a study of OX40 agonist ivuxolimab in advanced cancers. Broader study findings: The average count of expanded clones was higher among CD8+ T cells than among CD4+. Also showing low normalized T-cell clonal expansion were some of the nonresponders.

The cohort excluded patients with autoimmune disease history or systemic immunosuppression. Method: immunoSEQ multiplex PCR; TCRdb's copy keeps in-frame clones and lacks some. The table has about 64,000 clones, approximately 90% seen once; the top ten hold roughly 0.7%. The material was CD4+ or CD8+ T cells sorted from blood, obtained in a trial of the OX40 agonist ivuxolimab. This receptor was obtained from an adult with an advanced solid tumor such as melanoma, head and neck, liver or kidney cancer. The rearrangement uses TRBV5-1 and TRBJ2-7; D might be TRBD1 (5 bases). CDR3 coding DNA: TGCGCCAGCAACCCCCTAACAGGAAGCTCCTACGAGCAGTACTTC. Translating it yields CASNPLTGSSYEQYF.